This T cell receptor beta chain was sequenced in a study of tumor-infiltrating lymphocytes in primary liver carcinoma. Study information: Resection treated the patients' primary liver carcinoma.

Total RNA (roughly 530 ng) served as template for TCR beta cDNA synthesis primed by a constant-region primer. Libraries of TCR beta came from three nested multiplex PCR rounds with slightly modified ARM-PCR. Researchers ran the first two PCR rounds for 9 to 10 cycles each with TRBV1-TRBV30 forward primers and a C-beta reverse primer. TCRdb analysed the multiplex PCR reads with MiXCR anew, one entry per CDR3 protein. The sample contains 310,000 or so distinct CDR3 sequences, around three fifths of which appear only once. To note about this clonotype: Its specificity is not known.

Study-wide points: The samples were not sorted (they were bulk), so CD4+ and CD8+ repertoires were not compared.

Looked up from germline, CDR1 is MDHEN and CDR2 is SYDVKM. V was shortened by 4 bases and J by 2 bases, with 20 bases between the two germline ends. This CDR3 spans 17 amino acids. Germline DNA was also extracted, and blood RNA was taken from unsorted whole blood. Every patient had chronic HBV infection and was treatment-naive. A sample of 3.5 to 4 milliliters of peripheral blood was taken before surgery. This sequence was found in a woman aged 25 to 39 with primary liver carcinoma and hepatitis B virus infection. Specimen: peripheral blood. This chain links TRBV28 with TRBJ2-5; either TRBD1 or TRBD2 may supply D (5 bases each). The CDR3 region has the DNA TGTGCCAGCAGTTGGGGGATAAAAAGGGCGGTACAAGAGACCCAGTACTTC. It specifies CASSWGIKRAVQETQYF.